This T cell receptor (beta chain) appears in the sequencing data of a study of vaccination effects on CD4 cells after COVID-19. Across the whole study: Researchers obtained post-vaccine samples at a median of 72 days past the second dose.

Using immunoSEQ multiplex PCR, the repertoire was profiled, and TCRdb retains in-frame clones only, with some absent. The sample contains some 30,000 clones, almost 75% of which appear only once. Using viral peptide pools, the ViraFEST assay grew out antigen-specific CD4+ T cells prior to sequencing. At the end of nine to ten days of culture, CD4+ T cells were isolated. All study participants received two doses of BNT162b2 or mRNA-1273 vaccine. Having tested negative for nucleocapsid antibodies, the vaccine recipients showed no prior SARS-CoV-2 infection. For each well, 2 million to 2.5 million PBMC were cultured with about 10 IU/ml IL-2 and roughly 9.2 ug/ml peptides. The authors exchanged half the medium for IL-2 medium on days 3 and 7. The CDR3 extends over 15 amino acids. Germline V CDR1 and CDR2: MNHEY, SVGAGI. The ends were cut back, 6 bases at V and 5 bases at J, with 19 bases in the middle.

Comments on this clone: The antigen remains undetermined.

The chain links TRBV6-5 to TRBJ1-2; unclear D gene. The clonotype was recovered from a human donor who received a COVID-19 vaccine. The sequencing here drew on CD4+ T cells from PBMCs cultured with HCoV-229E spike peptides, taken after COVID-19 vaccination. The CDR3 loop reads CASRNQIMDGYGYTF. Here the CDR3 DNA reads TGTGCCAGCAGAAATCAAATAATGGACGGGTATGGCTACACCTTC.